A single TCR beta chain is shown here with its context. Its recognized antigen is unknown. Nothing much larger sits one base from this clone, and base qualities are not available. The CDR3 regions of human TCRbeta chains were analyzed by immunosequencing. The authors' pipeline ran thus. TCRs in the repertoires were compared against a reference library of SARS-CoV-2-specific TCRs that had been generated with the MIRA antigen-specificity platform. Breadth meant the fraction of unique TCRs that were SARS-CoV-2-associated, whereas depth meant the fraction of total T cells that were SARS-CoV-2-associated. Using the MIRA data, each spike-specific TCR was mapped to the spike region that the TCR reacts to and placed in a CD4 or CD8 class. Log10-transformed breadth and depth values were compared by one-way ANOVA with Sidak's multiple comparisons tests. Not all clones reach the TCRdb copy of this immuneACCESS table, which keeps in-frame sequences only. Checked studies attribute under half of the gap to unresolved V genes and leave the rest unexplained. Clonal size and the V and J genes are those of that table, whereas D and trimming came from the DNA. Here the sample has 100,000 to 150,000 clones; around nine tenths occur a single time. The ten biggest clones cover 3.5% to 4% of the sample.

This entry comes from a study of T cell responses to AZD1222 COVID-19 vaccine (TCRdb year 2021). About the investigation overall: TCR sequencing covered roughly 230 trial participants: approximately 200 given two doses of AZD1222 and 26 given two doses of MenACWY control vaccine. Enrollment into the trials was organized by age into subgroups of 18-55, 56-69 and 70-plus years, and those subgroups contained approximately 150, 30 and 60 TCR-sequenced participants, respectively.

Beyond this particular receptor, the publication reports: The 56-69-year group was small, and its depth increase did not reach significance, likely because of low power. Conclusions about previously exposed vaccinees were limited because only a handful of AZD1222 recipients were SARS-CoV-2 seropositive at baseline. The vaccine-associated CD4 TCRs covered the entire spike protein, and the dominant responses fell in regions 160-218 and 743-854. Nearly half of unique spike-specific TCRs reportedly recognized epitopes outside regions mutated in the B.1.351 and B.1.1.7 variants. After two AZD1222 doses, both the breadth and the depth of spike-specific TCRs were significantly higher than at day 0 and than in MenACWY recipients. Because no day 14 peak-response samples were available, repertoires were characterized only after the peak T cell response. Participants were mostly white British and included more females than males, and it was suggested by the authors that clonal diversity may have been underestimated.

The sample's time point label, decoded: about 28 days (+/-7) after the second vaccine dose. AZD1222 recipients with second doses at about 4 weeks or about 12 weeks were pooled, because spike-specific TCR depth and breadth did not differ between schedules. Vaccinee samples were obtained from the UK trials COV001 and COV002, which included a single-blind randomized controlled phase 2/3 trial of AZD1222 (ChAdOx1 nCoV-19) in healthy adults. Trial participant PBMC samples were collected at day 0 and day 28 after the second dose for TCRbeta chain sequencing. This TCR was sampled from an adult who received the AZD1222 COVID-19 vaccine. The specimen comprised peripheral blood, sampled 28 days after the second AZD1222 dose.

The nucleotide sequence reads as follows: TGTGCCAGCAGTTCGGGAGGGGGACCCTACGAGCAGTACTTC. This is translated as CASSSGGGPYEQYF. The chain joins TRBV28 to TRBJ2-7, with TRBD2 identical over 8 junction bases. The CDR3 holds 14 amino acids from the cysteine to the phenylalanine. Only CDR3 DNA is held: 42 bases, read in frame from base 1. Germline trimming amounts to 4 bases on V and 2 bases on J, with 4 as the count of junction bases outside the gene matches. The germline V gene sets CDR1 to MDHEN and CDR2 to SYDVKM. The CDR3 plus the reference TRBV28 and TRBJ2-7 genes for the other parts give the full variable domain: DVKVTQSSRYLVKRTGEKVFLECVQDMDHENMFWYRQDPGLGLRLIYFSYDVKMKEKGDIPEGYSVSREKKERFSLILESASTNQTSMYLCASSSGGGPYEQYFGPGTRLTVT.